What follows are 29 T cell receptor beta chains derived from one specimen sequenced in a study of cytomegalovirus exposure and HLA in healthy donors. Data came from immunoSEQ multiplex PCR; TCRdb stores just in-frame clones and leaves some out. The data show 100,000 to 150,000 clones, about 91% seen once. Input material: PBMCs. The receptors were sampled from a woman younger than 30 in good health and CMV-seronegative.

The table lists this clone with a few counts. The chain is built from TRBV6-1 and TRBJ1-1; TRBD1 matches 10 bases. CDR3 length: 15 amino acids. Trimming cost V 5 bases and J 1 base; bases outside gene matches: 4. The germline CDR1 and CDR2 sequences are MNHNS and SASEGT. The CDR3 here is CASSTWDRGNTEAFF. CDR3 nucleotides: TGTGCCAGCAGTACCTGGGACAGGGGGAACACTGAAGCTTTCTTT.

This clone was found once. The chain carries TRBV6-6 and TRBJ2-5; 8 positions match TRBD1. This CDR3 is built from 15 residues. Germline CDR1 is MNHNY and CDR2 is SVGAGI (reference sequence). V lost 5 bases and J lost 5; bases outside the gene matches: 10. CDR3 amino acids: CASSPGTGVLETQYF. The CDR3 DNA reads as TGTGCCAGCAGTCCCGGGACAGGAGTTTTGGAGACCCAGTACTTC.

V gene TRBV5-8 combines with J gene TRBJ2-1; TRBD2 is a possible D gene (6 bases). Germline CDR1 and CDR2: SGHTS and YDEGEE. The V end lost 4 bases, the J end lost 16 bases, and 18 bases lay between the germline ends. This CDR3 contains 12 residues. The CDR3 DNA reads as TGTGCCAGCAGCGGGAGTTGGGGGGTTGGATTCTTC. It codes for CASSGSWGVGFF.

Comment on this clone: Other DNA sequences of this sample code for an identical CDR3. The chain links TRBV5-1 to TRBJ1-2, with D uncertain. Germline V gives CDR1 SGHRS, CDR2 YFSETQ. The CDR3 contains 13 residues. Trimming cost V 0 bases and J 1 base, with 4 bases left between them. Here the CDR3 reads CASSLAGNYGYTF. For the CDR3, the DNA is TGCGCCAGCAGCTTGGCCGGTAACTATGGCTACACCTTC.

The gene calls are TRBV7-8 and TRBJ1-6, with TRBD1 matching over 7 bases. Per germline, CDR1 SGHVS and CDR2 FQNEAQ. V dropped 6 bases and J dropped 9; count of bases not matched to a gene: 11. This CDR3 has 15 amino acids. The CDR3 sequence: CASRPLTGRSSPLHF. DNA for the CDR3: TGTGCCAGCAGACCCCTGACAGGGCGAAGTTCACCCCTCCACTTT.

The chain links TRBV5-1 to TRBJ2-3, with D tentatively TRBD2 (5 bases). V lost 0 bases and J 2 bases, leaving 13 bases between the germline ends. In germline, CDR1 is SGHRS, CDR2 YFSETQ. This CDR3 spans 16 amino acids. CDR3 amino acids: CASSLVVRRTTDTQYF. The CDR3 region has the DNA TGCGCCAGCAGCTTGGTCGTCAGGAGGACCACAGATACGCAGTATTTT.

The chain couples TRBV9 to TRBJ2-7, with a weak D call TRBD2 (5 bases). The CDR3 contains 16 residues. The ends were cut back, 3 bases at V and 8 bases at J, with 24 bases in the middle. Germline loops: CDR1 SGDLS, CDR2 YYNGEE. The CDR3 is CASSDQPGSSGLKQYF. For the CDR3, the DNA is TGTGCCAGCAGCGACCAACCGGGGTCCTCTGGTTTAAAGCAGTACTTC.

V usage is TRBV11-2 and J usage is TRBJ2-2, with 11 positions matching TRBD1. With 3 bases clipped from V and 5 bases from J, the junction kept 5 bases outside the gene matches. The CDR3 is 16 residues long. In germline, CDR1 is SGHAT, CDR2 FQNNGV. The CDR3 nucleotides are TGTGCCAGCAGCTTTACGGGGACAGGGGGAACCGGGGAGCTGTTTTTT. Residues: CASSFTGTGGTGELFF.

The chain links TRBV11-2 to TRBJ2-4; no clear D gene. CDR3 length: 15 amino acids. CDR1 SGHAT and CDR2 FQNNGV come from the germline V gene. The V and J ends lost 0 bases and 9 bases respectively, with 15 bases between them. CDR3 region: CASSLDPERASIQYF. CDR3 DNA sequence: TGTGCCAGCAGCTTAGACCCGGAGAGAGCAAGCATTCAGTACTTC.

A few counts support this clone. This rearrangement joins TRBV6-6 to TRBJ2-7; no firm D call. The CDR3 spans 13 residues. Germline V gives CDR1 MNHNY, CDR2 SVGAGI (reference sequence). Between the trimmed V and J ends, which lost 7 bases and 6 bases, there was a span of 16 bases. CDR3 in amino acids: CASILALSGEQYF. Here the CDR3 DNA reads TGTGCCAGCATTCTGGCCCTTTCGGGCGAGCAGTACTTC.

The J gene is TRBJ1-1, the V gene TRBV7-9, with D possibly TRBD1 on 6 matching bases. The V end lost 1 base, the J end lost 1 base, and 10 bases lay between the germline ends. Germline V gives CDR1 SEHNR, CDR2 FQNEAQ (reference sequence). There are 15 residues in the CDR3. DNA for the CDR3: TGTGCCAGCAGCTTAGGGGGGCTGAAGAACACTGAAGCTTTCTTT. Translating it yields CASSLGGLKNTEAFF.

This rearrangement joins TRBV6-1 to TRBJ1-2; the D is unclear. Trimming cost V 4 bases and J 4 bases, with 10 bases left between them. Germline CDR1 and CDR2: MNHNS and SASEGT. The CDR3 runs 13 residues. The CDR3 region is CASSVSRSYGYTF. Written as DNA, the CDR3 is TGTGCCAGCAGTGTCAGCAGGTCCTATGGCTACACCTTC.

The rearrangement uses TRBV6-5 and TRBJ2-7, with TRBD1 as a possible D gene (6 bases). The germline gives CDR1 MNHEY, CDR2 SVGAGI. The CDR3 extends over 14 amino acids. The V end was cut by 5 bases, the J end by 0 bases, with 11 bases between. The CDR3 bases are TGTGCCAGCAGTGGACAGTTTAGCTCCTACGAGCAGTACTTC. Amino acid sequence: CASSGQFSSYEQYF.

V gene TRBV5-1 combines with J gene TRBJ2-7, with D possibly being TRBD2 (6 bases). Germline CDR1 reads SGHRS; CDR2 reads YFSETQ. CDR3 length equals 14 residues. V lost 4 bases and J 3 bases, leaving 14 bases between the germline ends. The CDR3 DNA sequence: TGCGCCAGCAGCCTTTCGGGGGATTTCTACGAGCAGTACTTC. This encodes CASSLSGDFYEQYF.

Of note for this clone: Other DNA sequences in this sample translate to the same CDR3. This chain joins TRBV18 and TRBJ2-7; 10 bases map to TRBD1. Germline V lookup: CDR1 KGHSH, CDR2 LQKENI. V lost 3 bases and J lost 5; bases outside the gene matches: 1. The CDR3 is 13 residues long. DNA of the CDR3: TGTGCCAGCTCACCGGGGACAGGGGACGAGCAGTACTTC. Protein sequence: CASSPGTGDEQYF.

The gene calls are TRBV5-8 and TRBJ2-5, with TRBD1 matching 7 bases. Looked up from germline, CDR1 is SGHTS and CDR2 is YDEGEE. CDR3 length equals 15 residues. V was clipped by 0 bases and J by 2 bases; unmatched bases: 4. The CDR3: CASSLVVTGQETQYF. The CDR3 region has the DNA TGTGCCAGCAGCTTGGTAGTGACAGGGCAAGAGACCCAGTACTTC.

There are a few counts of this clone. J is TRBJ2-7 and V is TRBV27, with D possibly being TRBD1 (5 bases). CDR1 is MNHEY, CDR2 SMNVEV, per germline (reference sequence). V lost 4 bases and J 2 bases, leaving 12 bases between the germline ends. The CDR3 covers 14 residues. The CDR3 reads CASSSQDTAYEQYF. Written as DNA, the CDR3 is TGTGCCAGCAGTTCCCAGGACACAGCCTACGAGCAGTACTTC.

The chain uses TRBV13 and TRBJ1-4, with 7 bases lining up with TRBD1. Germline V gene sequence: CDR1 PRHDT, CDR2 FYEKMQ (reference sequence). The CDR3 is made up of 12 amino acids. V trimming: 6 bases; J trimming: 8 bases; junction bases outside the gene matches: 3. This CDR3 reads CASRQGGEKLFF. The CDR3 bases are TGTGCCAGCAGGCAGGGGGGCGAAAAACTGTTTTTT.

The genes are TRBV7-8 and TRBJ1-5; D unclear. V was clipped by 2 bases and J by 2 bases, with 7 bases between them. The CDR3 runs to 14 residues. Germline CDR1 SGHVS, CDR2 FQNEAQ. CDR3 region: CASSLNRGNQPQHF. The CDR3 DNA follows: TGTGCCAGCAGCTTAAACCGGGGCAATCAGCCCCAGCATTTT.

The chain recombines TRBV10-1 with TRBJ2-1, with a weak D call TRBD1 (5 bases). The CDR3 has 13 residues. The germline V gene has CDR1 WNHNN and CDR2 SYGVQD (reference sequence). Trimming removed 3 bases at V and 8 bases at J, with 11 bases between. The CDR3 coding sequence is TGCGCCAGCAGTGAATCAGGGTTCGATGAGCAGTTCTTC. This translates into CASSESGFDEQFF.

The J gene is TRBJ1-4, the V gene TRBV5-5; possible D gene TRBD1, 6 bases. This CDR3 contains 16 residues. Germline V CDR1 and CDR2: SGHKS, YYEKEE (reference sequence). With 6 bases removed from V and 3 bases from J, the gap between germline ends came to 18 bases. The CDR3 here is CASNPRGGAANEKLFF. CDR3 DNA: TGTGCCAGCAACCCCAGGGGTGGGGCAGCTAATGAAAAACTGTTTTTT.

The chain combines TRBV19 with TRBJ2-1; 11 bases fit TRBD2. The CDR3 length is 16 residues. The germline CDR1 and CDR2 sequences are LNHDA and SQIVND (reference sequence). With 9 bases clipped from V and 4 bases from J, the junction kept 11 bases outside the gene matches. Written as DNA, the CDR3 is TGTGCCAGCCAGCTGGCTAGCGGGGGGATGTACAATGAGCAGTTCTTC. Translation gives CASQLASGGMYNEQFF.

The CDR3 loop is CASSQVGGTNTEAFF. CDR3 nucleotide sequence: TGTGCCAGCAGCCAAGTGGGGGGGACGAACACTGAAGCTTTCTTT. The V gene is TRBV4-2, the J gene TRBJ1-1; D perhaps matches TRBD1 (5 bases). V was pared by 1 base and J by 1 base, with 10 bases between. Germline assignment: CDR1 LGHNA and CDR2 YNFKEQ. The CDR3 has 15 amino acids.

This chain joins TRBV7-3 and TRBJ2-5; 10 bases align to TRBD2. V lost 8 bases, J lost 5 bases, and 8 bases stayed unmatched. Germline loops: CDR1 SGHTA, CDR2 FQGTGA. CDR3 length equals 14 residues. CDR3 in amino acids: CASSERGGRETQYF. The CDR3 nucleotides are TGTGCCAGCTCGGAGCGGGGGGGCAGGGAGACCCAGTACTTC.

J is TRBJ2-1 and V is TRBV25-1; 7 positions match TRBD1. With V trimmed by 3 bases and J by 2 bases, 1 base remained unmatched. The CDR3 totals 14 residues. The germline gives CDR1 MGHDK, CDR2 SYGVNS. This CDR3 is CASSDGTAYNEQFF. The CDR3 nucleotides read TGTGCCAGCAGTGATGGGACAGCCTACAATGAGCAGTTCTTC.

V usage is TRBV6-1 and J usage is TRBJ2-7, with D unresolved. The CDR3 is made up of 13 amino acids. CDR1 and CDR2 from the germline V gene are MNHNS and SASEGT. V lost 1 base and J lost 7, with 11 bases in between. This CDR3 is CASSEVRGREQYF. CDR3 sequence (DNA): TGTGCCAGCAGTGAAGTGAGAGGCCGGGAGCAGTACTTC.

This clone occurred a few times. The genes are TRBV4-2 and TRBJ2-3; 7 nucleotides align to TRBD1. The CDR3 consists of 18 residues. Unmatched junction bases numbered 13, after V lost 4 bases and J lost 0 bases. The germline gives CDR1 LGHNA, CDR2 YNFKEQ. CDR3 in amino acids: CASSLQAGTDTSTDTQYF. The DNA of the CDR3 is TGTGCCAGCAGCCTCCAAGCCGGGACAGACACTAGCACAGATACGCAGTATTTT.

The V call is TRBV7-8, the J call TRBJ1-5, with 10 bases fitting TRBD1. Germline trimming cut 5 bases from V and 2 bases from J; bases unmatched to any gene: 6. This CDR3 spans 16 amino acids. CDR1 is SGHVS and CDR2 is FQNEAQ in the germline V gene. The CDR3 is CASSAQGTGGNQPQHF. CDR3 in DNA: TGTGCCAGCAGCGCGCAAGGGACAGGGGGCAATCAGCCCCAGCATTTT.

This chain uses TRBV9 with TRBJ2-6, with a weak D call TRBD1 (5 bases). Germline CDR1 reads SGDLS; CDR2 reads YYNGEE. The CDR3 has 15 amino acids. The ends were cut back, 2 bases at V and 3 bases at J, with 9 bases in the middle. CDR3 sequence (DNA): TGTGCCAGCAGCGTCCAGGGTAATGGGGCCAACGTCCTGACTTTC. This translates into CASSVQGNGANVLTF. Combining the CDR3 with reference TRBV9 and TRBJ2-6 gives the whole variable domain DSGVTQTPKHLITATGQRVTLRCSPRSGDLSVYWYQQSLDQGLQFLIQYYNGEERAKGNILERFSAQQFPDLHSELNLSSLELGDSALYFCASSVQGNGANVLTFGAGSRLTVL.